The 12 T cell receptor beta chains below all came from one sample that was sequenced in a study of blood T cell repertoires in COVID-19. Produced via immunoSEQ multiplex PCR; TCRdb's table is partial and in-frame only. Altogether approximately 47,000 clones are present, approximately 81% being singletons, with the ten largest covering 5% to 7%. Sequencing used peripheral blood. These receptors were obtained from a woman in her sixties with acute or convalescent COVID-19.

Only a few counts were recorded for this clone. The chain combines TRBV5-6 with TRBJ2-1; D is undetermined. The germline gives CDR1 SGHDT, CDR2 YYEEEE. The CDR3 is 13 amino acids. V was trimmed by 4 bases and J by 5 bases, leaving 10 bases between them. This CDR3 reads CASSGFQDNEQFF. DNA of the CDR3: TGTGCCAGCAGCGGATTCCAGGACAATGAGCAGTTCTTC.

This clone showed up just a few times. This chain links TRBV2 with TRBJ2-1; maybe TRBD1 (6 bases). The CDR3 is 13 amino acids. Per germline, CDR1 SNHLY and CDR2 FYNNEI. Deletions cut 7 bases from V and 5 bases from J, with 12 bases between. Here the CDR3 reads CASMGHYNNEQFF. The DNA of the CDR3 is TGTGCCAGCATGGGACACTACAACAATGAGCAGTTCTTC.

This clone appeared once. The J gene is TRBJ2-3, the V gene TRBV7-9; 10 bases fit TRBD2. With 1 base clipped from V and 1 base from J, the junction kept 5 bases outside the gene matches. Germline values: CDR1 SEHNR, CDR2 FQNEAQ (reference sequence). CDR3 length: 17 residues. CDR3 region: CASSLVVGTSGTDTQYF. CDR3 bases: TGTGCCAGCAGCTTAGTTGTAGGGACTAGCGGCACAGATACGCAGTATTTT.

The chain carries TRBV11-2 and TRBJ1-5, with 11 bases lining up with TRBD1. Losses at the gene ends were 3 bases for V and 4 bases for J; bases not matched to a gene: 2. Germline V gene sequence: CDR1 SGHAT, CDR2 FQNNGV. The CDR3 is made up of 15 amino acids. DNA of the CDR3: TGTGCCAGCAGCTTGGGACAGGGGGATAATCAGCCCCAGCATTTT. Its protein product is CASSLGQGDNQPQHF.

The rearrangement uses TRBV23-1 and TRBJ2-2; 8 positions match TRBD1. TRBV23-1 is annotated as an ORF whose role is uncertain. The CDR3 is 16 residues long. V was clipped by 7 bases and J by 4 bases; unmatched bases: 11. The CDR3 region is CASTTHDRGGTGELFF. CDR3 bases: TGCGCCAGCACCACACACGACAGGGGAGGCACCGGGGAGCTGTTTTTT.

The chain employs TRBV12-3 or TRBV12-4 and TRBJ1-2; the D gene is possibly TRBD1 (6 bases). V shed 8 bases and J shed 4 bases, with 11 bases lying between them. The CDR3 sequence is 12 residues long. The CDR3 DNA is TGTGCCAGCTCGGACAGCTTCTATGGCTACACCTTC. As protein: CASSDSFYGYTF.

The V call is TRBV29-1, the J call TRBJ1-1, with TRBD1 as a possible D gene (5 bases). V was trimmed by 7 bases and J by 5 bases, leaving 14 bases between them. This CDR3 is 12 amino acids long. Per germline, CDR1 SQVTM and CDR2 ANQGSEA. The CDR3 DNA follows: TGCAGCGGGGGGGGTCCGGGAACTGAAGCTTTCTTT. Protein: CSGGGPGTEAFF.

V is TRBV3-1 (or the pseudogene TRBV3-2) and J is TRBJ2-3, with TRBD2 matching 16 bases. The CDR3 contains 15 residues. Germline V CDR1 and CDR2: LGHDT, YNNKEL (reference sequence). V lost 5 bases to trimming and J lost 9 bases; unmatched junction nucleotides: 5. CDR3: CASSDGTSGGVTQYF. CDR3 DNA sequence: TGTGCCAGCAGCGATGGGACTAGCGGGGGGGTAACGCAGTATTTT.

The chain couples TRBV6-5 to TRBJ1-2; TRBD1 is a possible D gene (6 bases). Germline CDR1 and CDR2: MNHEY and SVGAGI. The CDR3 has 16 amino acids. V dropped 2 bases and J dropped 4 bases, with 17 bases sitting between them. This CDR3 is CASSYGRGYDPYGYTF. CDR3 bases: TGTGCCAGCAGTTACGGCAGGGGTTATGACCCCTATGGCTACACCTTC.

The J gene is TRBJ1-2, the V gene TRBV4-3, with D possibly TRBD1 on 5 matching bases. This CDR3 comprises 14 residues. Trimming shortened V by 0 bases and J by 4 bases, and 9 bases separated the two germline ends. Germline CDR1 is LGHNA and CDR2 is YSLEER. The chain's CDR3 is CASSQERGPYGYTF. CDR3 in DNA: TGCGCCAGCAGCCAAGAGCGGGGACCCTATGGCTACACCTTC.

The J gene is TRBJ1-1, the V gene TRBV30; D possibly corresponds to TRBD1 (5 bases). This CDR3 comprises 15 residues. V lost 8 bases, J lost 0 bases, and 19 bases lay in between. In germline, CDR1 is GTSNPN, CDR2 SVGIG (reference sequence). DNA of the CDR3: TGTGCCCGAGAGGTAGGGGCGAAGATGAACACTGAAGCTTTCTTT. It is translated as CAREVGAKMNTEAFF.

This chain links TRBV30 with TRBJ1-5; D is undetermined. The germline CDR1 and CDR2 sequences are GTSNPN and SVGIG (reference sequence). Trimming cost V 0 bases and J 0 bases, with 6 bases left between them. The CDR3 runs 14 residues. The CDR3 reads CAWSVRDSNQPQHF. The CDR3 DNA is TGTGCCTGGAGTGTACGGGATAGCAATCAGCCCCAGCATTTT. The full variable domain, completed using reference TRBV30 and TRBJ1-5, is SQTIHQWPATLVQPVGSPLSLECTVEGTSNPNLYWYRQAAGRGLQLLFYSVGIGQISSEVPQNLSASRPQDRQFILSSKKLLLSDSGFYLCAWSVRDSNQPQHFGDGTRLSIL.